This T cell receptor (beta chain) originates from a study of CD8 T cells in ankylosing spondylitis. Libraries of TCR beta came from quantitative 5'-RACE with molecular barcodes. TCRdb re-called the 5' RACE reads through MiXCR, storing one row per CDR3 protein. The profile shows tens of thousands of distinct CDR3 sequences, about 5.4% of them singletons. Study findings and constraints: Roughly eight highly homologous variants formed a TCR beta motif that appeared characteristic of ankylosing spondylitis blood. Disease-linked clones reportedly showed significant enrichment in matched ankylosing spondylitis synovial fluid. Disease-linked clones bore a CD8+ phenotype, appearing relatively rarely in peripheral blood.

This clonotype was detected many times. The antigen remains unidentified. The CDR3 has 14 amino acids. Trimming removed 0 bases at V and 6 bases at J, with 9 bases between. Germline V gene data show CDR1 as SGHRS and CDR2 as YFSETQ. The TCR sequence derives from a male donor with ankylosing spondylitis or in good health (not recorded which). Sequenced: blood, either unsorted or a sorted T cell fraction (not recorded which). This rearrangement joins TRBV5-1 to TRBJ2-2; the D is unclear. The CDR3 nucleotides read TGCGCCAGCAGCTTGGCCGGTAACGCCGGGGAGCTGTTTTTT. This encodes CASSLAGNAGELFF.